One and the same sample provided the 23 T cell receptor beta chains below, sequenced in a study of early T cells in non-severe SARS-CoV-2 infection. TCRdb itself ran the 5' RACE reads through MiXCR, one entry per CDR3 protein. Of 55,000 to 65,000 distinct CDR3 sequences listed, roughly 10% are singletons. The sequencing input was whole blood. These TCRs come from an adult who was a healthcare worker with PCR-confirmed SARS-CoV-2 infection or an uninfected control (not recorded which).

This rearrangement joins TRBV6-2 or TRBV6-3 to TRBJ2-2; D is ambiguous. CDR1 and CDR2 from the germline V gene are MNHEY and SVGEGT. Trimming took off 5 bases at V and 3 bases at J, with 10 bases between the two ends. The CDR3 is 14 residues long. The CDR3 region has the DNA TGTGCCAGCAGTCCCAATGGATACACCGGGGAGCTGTTTTTT. Translated: CASSPNGYTGELFF.

The sample holds many counts of this clonotype. The chain is built from TRBV5-6 and TRBJ2-7; D remains unclear. Trimming pared 0 bases from V and 12 bases from J, leaving 19 bases between. The CDR3 has 14 residues. Germline-derived CDR1 and CDR2 are SGHDT and YYEEEE. This CDR3 is CASSLASGLGPTYF. CDR3 coding DNA: TGTGCCAGCAGCTTGGCTTCCGGGTTGGGCCCTACGTACTTC.

With regard to this clonotype: The junction shows a germline mismatch at one end, possibly a read error. CDR3 amino acids: CVSNRDRAVNEQFF. In nucleotides, the CDR3 is TGTGTCAGCAACCGGGACAGGGCTGTAAATGAGCAGTTCTTC. The chain joins TRBV7-2 to TRBJ2-1; 9 bases line up with TRBD1. The CDR3 consists of 14 residues. Germline loops: CDR1 SGHTA, CDR2 FQGNSA.

In its sample, this clonotype was seen many times. The chain's CDR3 is CASSPDLATNEKLFF. Here the CDR3 DNA reads TGTGCCAGTAGTCCGGACCTTGCAACTAATGAAAAACTGTTTTTT. This rearrangement joins TRBV19 to TRBJ1-4; D gene unclear. V shed 5 bases and J shed 0 bases, with 10 bases lying between them. The CDR3 length is 15 residues. CDR1 and CDR2 from the germline V gene are LNHDA and SQIVND (reference sequence). The full variable domain, completed using reference TRBV19 and TRBJ1-4, is DGGITQSPKYLFRKEGQNVTLSCEQNLNHDAMYWYRQDPGQGLRLIYYSQIVNDFQKGDIAEGYSVSREKKESFPLTVTSAQKNPTAFYLCASSPDLATNEKLFFGSGTQLSVL.

This clonotype was seen at least ten times. The chain uses TRBV12-3 or TRBV12-4 and TRBJ2-1, with 12 bases fitting TRBD2. Unmatched junction bases numbered 9, after V lost 6 bases and J lost 9 bases. This CDR3 region has 15 residues. The CDR3 DNA follows: TGTGCCAGCAGCCACCGGACTAGCGGGACAGTTGAGCAGTTCTTC. Translated: CASSHRTSGTVEQFF.

This clonotype was seen at least ten times. V and J are TRBV11-2 and TRBJ2-3; D not resolved. Per germline, CDR1 SGHAT and CDR2 FQNNGV. The CDR3 contains 12 residues. The germline V and J ends were trimmed by 2 bases and 4 bases, with 4 bases remaining between them. The CDR3 protein is CASSLRADTQYF. CDR3 DNA sequence: TGTGCCAGCAGCTTAAGGGCAGATACGCAGTATTTT.

The CDR3 reads CSASREKLFF. The DNA of the CDR3 is TGCAGTGCTAGTCGTGAAAAACTGTTTTTT. The chain links TRBV20-1 to TRBJ1-4; D unclear. V gave up 3 bases and J gave up 7 bases, with 3 bases separating them. Germline V gives CDR1 DFQATT, CDR2 SNEGSKA (reference sequence). The CDR3 sequence is 10 residues long.

There are a few counts of this clonotype. This chain links TRBV4-3 with TRBJ1-5; tentative D call: TRBD1 (6 bases). Germline V gives CDR1 LGHNA, CDR2 YSLEER. V was trimmed by 3 bases and J by 2 bases, leaving 11 bases between them. This CDR3 comprises 15 residues. DNA of the CDR3: TGCGCCAGCAGCCAGAGGTCAGGGGGCAATCAGCCCCAGCATTTT. Protein product: CASSQRSGGNQPQHF.

The chain couples TRBV4-2 to TRBJ2-1; unclear D gene. Germline CDR1 and CDR2: LGHNA and YNFKEQ. The CDR3 contains 17 residues. The ends were cut back, 0 bases at V and 0 bases at J, with 12 bases in the middle. The CDR3 protein is CASSQEATFSSYNEQFF. DNA of the CDR3: TGTGCCAGCAGCCAAGAGGCGACTTTTAGCTCCTACAATGAGCAGTTCTTC.

This clonotype showed up many times. The chain is built from TRBV11-2 and TRBJ2-5; D unresolved. Trimming left V 3 bases short and J 3 bases short, with 5 bases between. Germline values: CDR1 SGHAT, CDR2 FQNNGV. The CDR3 loop spans 12 amino acids. CDR3 nucleotides: TGTGCCAGCAGCTTTGGCGAAGAGACCCAGTACTTC. Its protein product is CASSFGEETQYF.

This clonotype was observed at least ten times. The chain links TRBV7-9 to TRBJ1-5; perhaps TRBD1 as D (5 bases). Germline V gene sequence: CDR1 SEHNR, CDR2 FQNEAQ (reference sequence). The V end was cut by 5 bases, the J end by 7 bases, with 12 bases between. The CDR3 spans 13 residues. This chain's CDR3 is CASSAQEGQPQHF. The CDR3 DNA follows: TGTGCCAGCAGCGCACAGGAAGGGCAGCCCCAGCATTTT.

This clonotype was seen a few times. This chain uses TRBV7-8 with TRBJ1-1; 7 nucleotides line up with TRBD1. The CDR3 runs 14 residues. The ends lost 5 bases at V and 3 bases at J; junction bases unmatched: 6. The V gene's germline CDR1 is SGHVS and CDR2 FQNEAQ. The chain's CDR3 is CASSKGTAYTEAFF. The CDR3 coding sequence is TGTGCCAGCAGCAAGGGGACAGCCTACACTGAAGCTTTCTTT.

This clonotype was recorded only once. This may come from a read error, since a much larger clone is one base off. This chain connects TRBV6-2 or TRBV6-3 to TRBJ2-1; D call uncertain. With 6 bases removed from V and 8 bases from J, the gap between germline ends came to 14 bases. In germline, CDR1 is MNHEY, CDR2 SVGEGT. This CDR3 is built from 13 residues. DNA for the CDR3: TGTGCCAGCAGGTCAGGCAAGCGCCATGAGCAGTTCTTC. It is translated as CASRSGKRHEQFF.

This clonotype has at least ten counts. The genes are TRBV7-2 and TRBJ2-1, with 9 bases fitting TRBD1. Germline CDR1 and CDR2: SGHTA and FQGNSA. This CDR3 contains 14 residues. Losses at the gene ends were 4 bases for V and 7 bases for J; bases not matched to a gene: 5. CDR3 protein: CASSYRTGENEQFF. CDR3 nucleotide sequence: TGTGCCAGCAGCTACAGGACAGGGGAAAATGAGCAGTTCTTC.

This clonotype was counted between two and nine times. The chain is built from TRBV9 and TRBJ2-1; D possibly corresponds to TRBD1 (6 bases). The CDR3 loop spans 14 amino acids. V gave up 1 base and J gave up 6 bases, with 11 bases separating them. The germline CDR1 and CDR2 sequences are SGDLS and YYNGEE. The CDR3 loop reads CASSVRTAPNEQFF. The CDR3 bases are TGTGCCAGCAGCGTACGGACAGCCCCCAATGAGCAGTTCTTC.

This clonotype turned up a few times. The J gene is TRBJ2-1, the V gene TRBV7-2; D tentatively reads TRBD1 or TRBD2 (5 bases each). The V end lost 5 bases, the J end lost 12 bases, and 17 bases lay between the germline ends. The germline CDR1 and CDR2 sequences are SGHTA and FQGNSA. CDR3 size: 13 residues. CDR3 nucleotides: TGTGCCAGCAGCGTCCGGGGCGAAACCGGGCAGTTCTTC. It yields the protein CASSVRGETGQFF.

This clonotype was picked up many times. The V call is TRBV11-2, the J call TRBJ2-1; no firm D call. The CDR3 is 13 residues long. The germline V and J ends were trimmed by 8 bases and 0 bases, with 8 bases remaining between them. In germline, CDR1 is SGHAT, CDR2 FQNNGV. The CDR3: CASALSSYNEQFF. The CDR3, as DNA: TGTGCCAGCGCCCTATCCTCCTACAATGAGCAGTTCTTC.

This clonotype was detected ten times or more. The chain is built from TRBV30 and TRBJ1-4, with D unresolved. The CDR3 covers 14 residues. V was pared by 0 bases and J by 5 bases, with 10 bases between. Germline V gene lookup returns CDR1 GTSNPN and CDR2 SVGIG (reference sequence). The CDR3 DNA sequence: TGTGCCTGGAGTGTCGGCGCGGAGAATGAAAAACTGTTTTTT. This gives the protein CAWSVGAENEKLFF.

This clonotype was found many times. V and J are TRBV6-6 and TRBJ2-3; 14 bases match TRBD2. Germline V CDR1 and CDR2: MNHNY, SVGAGI (reference sequence). This CDR3 spans 21 amino acids. V trimming: 4 bases; J trimming: 1 base; junction bases outside the gene matches: 16. This chain's CDR3 is CASSSGLRLAGGDRRTDTQYF. DNA of the CDR3: TGTGCCAGCAGTTCCGGGCTGAGACTAGCGGGGGGGGATCGACGCACAGATACGCAGTATTTT.

This clonotype has a handful of counts. The rearrangement links TRBV15 to TRBJ1-5; D is perhaps TRBD1 (6 bases). Germline V gene sequence: CDR1 LNHNV, CDR2 YYDKDF (reference sequence). The CDR3 length is 14 residues. V lost 8 bases to trimming and J lost 7 bases, with 18 bases between them. The CDR3 protein is CATSLGGAGQPQHF. The CDR3 nucleotides are TGTGCCACCTCACTGGGGGGCGCGGGGCAGCCCCAGCATTTT.

This clonotype was recorded at least ten times. The chain links TRBV5-6 to TRBJ1-1, with D possibly matching TRBD1 (6 bases). The CDR3 has 14 amino acids. From germline, CDR1 is SGHDT and CDR2 YYEEEE. The V and J ends lost 4 bases and 5 bases respectively, with 15 bases between them. The CDR3 DNA is TGTGCCAGCAGCCTCCTTGGGGGCCTGACTGAAGCTTTCTTT. It specifies CASSLLGGLTEAFF.

The V call is TRBV12-5, the J call TRBJ2-1, with 7 nucleotides matching TRBD2. Germline V lookup: CDR1 LGHNT, CDR2 FRNRAP. The V gene end was trimmed by 5 bases and the J gene end by 2 bases; junction bases not matched to a gene: 6. This CDR3 region has 15 residues. This chain's CDR3 is CASGPTAGTYNEQFF. The CDR3 DNA sequence: TGTGCTAGTGGTCCCACAGCGGGGACCTACAATGAGCAGTTCTTC.

This clonotype was seen many times. The gene calls are TRBV6-2 or TRBV6-3 and TRBJ1-2; D is uncertain. Trimming left V 5 bases short and J 6 bases short, with 13 bases between. CDR3 size: 13 residues. Germline CDR1 and CDR2: MNHEY and SVGEGT. CDR3 residues: CASSRPDKNGYTF. CDR3 bases: TGTGCCAGCAGTCGGCCAGACAAGAATGGCTACACCTTC.